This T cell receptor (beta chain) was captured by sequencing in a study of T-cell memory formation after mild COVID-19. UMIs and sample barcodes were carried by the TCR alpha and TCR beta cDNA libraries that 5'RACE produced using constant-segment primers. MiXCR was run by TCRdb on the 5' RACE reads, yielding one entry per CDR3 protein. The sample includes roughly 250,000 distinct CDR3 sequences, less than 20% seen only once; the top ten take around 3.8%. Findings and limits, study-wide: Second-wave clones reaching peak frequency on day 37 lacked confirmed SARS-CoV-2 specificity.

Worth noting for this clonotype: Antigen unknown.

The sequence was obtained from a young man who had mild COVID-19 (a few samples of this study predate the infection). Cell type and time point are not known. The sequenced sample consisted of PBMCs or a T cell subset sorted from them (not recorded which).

This chain's CDR3 is CASSPGLAGGLDTQYF. CDR3 sequence (DNA): TGTGCCAGCAGCCCGGGACTAGCGGGGGGGCTAGATACGCAGTATTTT. V usage is TRBV3-1 and J usage is TRBJ2-3, with 16 bases fitting TRBD2. Germline trimming cut 4 bases from V and 5 bases from J; bases unmatched to any gene: 3. This CDR3 spans 16 amino acids. Looked up from germline, CDR1 is LGHDT and CDR2 is YNNKEL (reference sequence).